Below are 24 T cell receptor beta chains sequenced from a single sample in a study of immune characterization of retroperitoneal liposarcoma. Using its own MiXCR run on the PCR reads, TCRdb lists one record per CDR3 protein. This table has fewer than 3,000 distinct CDR3 sequences, around 21% appearing once. Specimen: tumor tissue. Source of these receptors: a male donor with retroperitoneal liposarcoma.

The chain is built from TRBV6-5 and TRBJ2-2, with TRBD1 identical over 7 bases. The CDR3 is 17 residues long. The trim removed 2 bases at V and 1 base at J, leaving 7 bases unmatched. Germline lookup yields CDR1 MNHEY and CDR2 SVGAGI. The CDR3 here is CASSYQLGTENTGELFF. The CDR3, as DNA: TGTGCCAGCAGTTACCAGCTCGGGACAGAGAACACCGGGGAGCTGTTTTTT.

This clonotype is classed as medium-sized. The chain carries TRBV24-1 and TRBJ2-5; TRBD2 matches at 8 bases. Losses at the gene ends were 0 bases for V and 3 bases for J; bases not matched to a gene: 5. From germline, CDR1 is KGHDR and CDR2 SFDVKD. This CDR3 contains 16 residues. The CDR3 spells CATSDLHFGGEETQYF. The CDR3 DNA reads TGTGCCACCAGTGATTTGCATTTCGGGGGGGAAGAGACCCAGTACTTC.

This clonotype has a handful of counts. V is TRBV27 and J is TRBJ2-3; D is possibly TRBD1 (5 bases). There are 15 residues in the CDR3. Germline V gene sequence: CDR1 MNHEY, CDR2 SMNVEV (reference sequence). The ends were cut back, 5 bases at V and 1 base at J, with 13 bases in the middle. CDR3 nucleotide sequence: TGTGCCAGCAGTCCGACCAGGGTGCGCACAGATACGCAGTATTTT. Translated: CASSPTRVRTDTQYF.

V usage is TRBV6-6 and J usage is TRBJ1-4; tentative D call: TRBD1 (5 bases). The CDR3 loop spans 13 amino acids. V dropped 0 bases and J dropped 10 bases, with 9 bases sitting between them. From germline, CDR1 is MNHNY and CDR2 SVGAGI (reference sequence). The DNA for the CDR3 is TGTGCCAGCAGTTACTCTTCCGGGGGAAAACTGTTTTTT. This translates into CASSYSSGGKLFF.

This rearrangement joins TRBV6-1 to TRBJ2-3; TRBD1 aligns across 7 bases. Germline assignment: CDR1 MNHNS and CDR2 SASEGT. The CDR3 is 15 amino acids. The J segment lost 4 bases and the V segment lost 3 bases, leaving 7 bases of the junction unmatched. CDR3 amino acids: CASSDWTGRADTQYF. In DNA, the CDR3 is TGTGCCAGCAGTGATTGGACAGGTAGAGCAGATACGCAGTATTTT.

The chain combines TRBV7-4 with TRBJ2-1, with no clear D. The CDR3 loop spans 14 amino acids. Trimming removed 1 base at V and 10 bases at J, with 14 bases between. Germline lookup yields CDR1 SGHVT and CDR2 SQSDAQ. CDR3 DNA sequence: TGTGCCAGCAGCTTAGAAGTCCAGTTCGCCGAGCAGTTCTTC. It specifies CASSLEVQFAEQFF.

This clonotype was counted only a few times. This chain links TRBV10-2 with TRBJ2-3; 9 bases are shared with TRBD2. The V gene end was trimmed by 8 bases and the J gene end by 4 bases; junction bases not matched to a gene: 7. Germline CDR1 and CDR2: WSHSY and SAAADI. The CDR3 is 14 amino acids. The CDR3, as DNA: TGCGCCAGCGGCGGGAGGGCCAGGGCAGATACGCAGTATTTT. Translated: CASGGRARADTQYF.

By proportion, this clonotype is medium-sized (0.01 to 0.1%). The chain links TRBV7-9 to TRBJ2-1; D unresolved. This CDR3 has 15 amino acids. Trimming removed 3 bases at V and 10 bases at J, with 19 bases between. Looked up from germline, CDR1 is SEHNR and CDR2 is FQNEAQ (reference sequence). CDR3 in DNA: TGTGCCAGCAGCTTCCCGGGTTACAGTACCTACGAGCAGTTCTTC. Protein product: CASSFPGYSTYEQFF.

This clonotype is medium-sized by share. This chain uses TRBV7-2 with TRBJ2-5, with D perhaps TRBD2 (6 bases). The DNA end lines up better with TRBJ2-7; the J call may be wrong. Looked up from germline, CDR1 is SGHTA and CDR2 is FQGNSA. The CDR3 consists of 15 residues. CDR3 protein: CASSLEMGGNYEQYF. In DNA form, the CDR3 reads TGTGCCAGCAGCTTAGAGATGGGGGGAAACTACGAGCAGTACTTC.

The rearrangement uses TRBV27 and TRBJ2-5; D is unclear. CDR3 length: 15 residues. CDR1 and CDR2 (germline): MNHEY, SMNVEV (reference sequence). Trimming took off 5 bases at V and 4 bases at J, with 17 bases between the two ends. Here the CDR3 reads CASSRRVAVGETQYF. CDR3 DNA sequence: TGTGCCAGCAGTCGTCGGGTGGCCGTGGGAGAGACCCAGTACTTC.

By frequency in the sample, this clonotype is medium-sized. In DNA, the CDR3 is TGTGCCAGCAGCACGACTAGCGGGGGGTCCATGTCCTACGAGCAGTACTTC. Translated: CASSTTSGGSMSYEQYF. The gene calls are TRBV7-6 and TRBJ2-1; 13 nucleotides match TRBD2. The J call could be wrong; TRBJ2-7 is a better fit for the DNA end. Germline CDR1 reads SGHVS; CDR2 reads FNYEAQ. The CDR3 spans 17 residues.

The CDR3 sequence: CASSFRQGFYGYTF. The CDR3 DNA is TGTGCCAGCAGTTTCAGACAGGGTTTCTATGGCTACACCTTC. V is TRBV12-3 or TRBV12-4 and J is TRBJ1-2; TRBD1 matches at 7 bases. The CDR3 extends over 14 amino acids. The J segment lost 4 bases and the V segment lost 3 bases, leaving 5 bases of the junction unmatched.

The CDR3 region is CASSKIGLAGGPGGQFF. The CDR3 DNA reads as TGTGCCAGCAGTAAAATCGGACTAGCGGGAGGGCCGGGGGGGCAGTTCTTC. V is TRBV27 and J is TRBJ2-1; TRBD2 matches at 15 bases. The length of the CDR3 is 17 residues. Trimming cost V 5 bases and J 12 bases; bases outside gene matches: 14. CDR1 MNHEY and CDR2 SMNVEV come from the germline V gene (reference sequence).

This clonotype was seen a few times. This clone may be a read error of a much larger clone one base away. The chain uses TRBV11-3 and TRBJ2-1; D gene ambiguous. Trimming cost V 1 base and J 13 bases, with 11 bases left between them. CDR3 length: 12 amino acids. Germline assignment: CDR1 SGHNT and CDR2 YENEEA. The CDR3 DNA is TGTGCCAGCAGCTTAGGAAATGGCTTCCAGTTCTTC. It is translated as CASSLGNGFQFF.

This clonotype is large by share. The chain employs TRBV6-1 and TRBJ2-1, with TRBD1 identical over 8 bases. Germline-derived CDR1 and CDR2 are MNHNS and SASEGT. The CDR3 is 13 amino acids. V trimming: 7 bases; J trimming: 10 bases; junction bases outside the gene matches: 9. CDR3 loop: CASIGQGAYEQFF. DNA for the CDR3: TGTGCCAGCATTGGACAGGGAGCCTACGAGCAGTTCTTC.

This clonotype is medium-sized within its sample. The genes are TRBV7-2 and TRBJ2-3; the D is unclear. The end of the DNA is better explained by TRBJ2-7, so the J call may be wrong. CDR3 length equals 12 residues. The V gene's germline CDR1 is SGHTA and CDR2 FQGNSA. CDR3 nucleotide sequence: TGTGCCAGCAGCTTAGGATATTACGAGCAGTACTTC. Residues: CASSLGYYEQYF.

The chain links TRBV12-3 or TRBV12-4 to TRBJ2-3; D remains unclear. The CDR3 is made up of 14 amino acids. V shed 4 bases and J shed 2 bases, with 10 bases lying between them. CDR3: CASSSLGHTDTQYF. CDR3 DNA sequence: TGTGCCAGCAGTTCTCTGGGCCACACAGATACGCAGTATTTT.

The chain links TRBV25-1 to TRBJ2-7, with D unclear. V gave up 7 bases and J gave up 0 bases, with 10 bases separating them. Germline V gene data show CDR1 as MGHDK and CDR2 as SYGVNS. CDR3 size: 13 residues. The CDR3 loop reads CASMDGSSYEQYF. The CDR3 region has the DNA TGTGCCAGCATGGACGGTAGCTCCTACGAGCAGTACTTC.

This chain links TRBV6-1 with TRBJ2-3; 7 bases match TRBD1. This CDR3 has 14 amino acids. CDR1 is MNHNS and CDR2 is SASEGT in the germline V gene. The V and J ends lost 3 bases and 2 bases, in that order; junction bases with no gene match: 2. This chain's CDR3 is CASSEDRPTDTQYF. The DNA for the CDR3 is TGTGCCAGCAGTGAGGACAGGCCCACAGATACGCAGTATTTT.

This clonotype has a handful of counts. V usage is TRBV6-1 and J usage is TRBJ2-5, with D perhaps assigned TRBD1 or TRBD2 (6 bases each). The J call may be faulty, since TRBJ2-7 better matches the DNA end. Germline V gene sequence: CDR1 MNHNS, CDR2 SASEGT. CDR3 length: 16 residues. CDR3 sequence: CASRDYSTGHTYEQYF. The CDR3 DNA reads as TGTGCCAGCAGGGACTATAGCACGGGACACACCTACGAGCAGTACTTC.

The chain carries TRBV7-8 and TRBJ2-3, with D perhaps matching TRBD2 (5 bases). The CDR3 contains 14 residues. CDR1 and CDR2 (germline): SGHVS, FQNEAQ. Trimming removed 3 bases from V and 4 bases from J, with 11 bases in between. The CDR3 DNA is TGTGCCAGCAGCTTCGACTACGCTGCAGATACGCAGTATTTT. It is translated as CASSFDYAADTQYF.

This clonotype rates as medium-sized. The chain combines TRBV12-3 or TRBV12-4 with TRBJ2-4, with TRBD2 matching over 7 bases. The CDR3 contains 16 residues. The J segment lost 8 bases and the V segment lost 2 bases, leaving 12 bases of the junction unmatched. As DNA, the CDR3 is TGTGCCAGCAGTTTATGGGACCGACCCCGGGGGGACATTCAGTACTTC. This gives the protein CASSLWDRPRGDIQYF.

This chain links TRBV10-1 with TRBJ1-1; D gene uncertain. This CDR3 comprises 13 residues. Trimming pared 2 bases from V and 0 bases from J, leaving 4 bases between. Germline CDR1 WNHNN, CDR2 SYGVQD (reference sequence). Here the CDR3 DNA reads TGCGCCAGCAGTGAGGGGTTGAACACTGAAGCTTTCTTT. This gives the protein CASSEGLNTEAFF.

This clonotype appeared many times. The V gene is TRBV11-2, the J gene TRBJ2-1; 9 bases are shared with TRBD2. Germline V gene sequence: CDR1 SGHAT, CDR2 FQNNGV. CDR3 length: 16 amino acids. V shed 3 bases and J 13 bases; nucleotides not matched to a gene: 16. In DNA, the CDR3 is TGTGCCAGCAGCTTTGCAGTGCGGGGGGGCCGGGAGACCCAGTTCTTC. It specifies CASSFAVRGGRETQFF. The variable domain in full, with the rest retrieved from reference TRBV11-2 and TRBJ2-1, is EAGVAQSPRYKIIEKRQSVAFWCNPISGHATLYWYQQILGQGPKLLIQFQNNGVVDDSQLPKDRFSAERLKGVDSTLKIQPAKLEDSAVYLCASSFAVRGGRETQFFGPGTRLTVL.